This T cell receptor beta chain was identified in a study of tissue T cells after allogeneic stem cell transplantation. Study-level background: Tissue samples with histologically apparent lymphocytes on H&E review were prioritized for sequencing. Study conclusions and caveats: Shared clones across patients were few; motif clustering revealed tissue-specific shared signatures.

The CDR3 consists of 14 residues. Germline assignment: CDR1 SNHLY and CDR2 FYNNEI. With V trimmed by 7 bases and J by 5 bases, 10 bases remained unmatched. This research-autopsy study prospectively enrolled adult allogeneic hematopoietic cell transplant recipients with steroid-refractory graft-versus-host disease. By share of the sample, this clone is large. Its specificity is not known. CDR3 sequences, V/J genes, frequencies and template counts came from survey-depth TCRbeta sequencing. Sequencing was performed with immunoSEQ multiplex PCR; in TCRdb, only in-frame clones are kept and a portion is missing. The table shows roughly 3,100 clones, with 64% occurring only once.

This TCR derives from an older male patient with steroid-refractory graft-versus-host disease after an allogeneic stem cell transplant. Some T cells may trace back to the graft donor. The sample here was jejunal tissue, taken at autopsy. V usage is TRBV2 and J usage is TRBJ2-5; 7 nucleotides line up with TRBD2. The chain's CDR3 is CASNQGGSGETQYF. In DNA, the CDR3 is TGTGCCAGCAACCAGGGAGGGTCTGGGGAGACCCAGTACTTC. Based on the CDR3 plus reference TRBV2 and TRBJ2-5, the full variable domain is EPEVTQTPSHQVTQMGQEVILRCVPISNHLYFYWYRQILGQKVEFLVSFYNNEISEKSEIFDDQFSVERPDGSNFTLKIRSTKLEDSAMYFCASNQGGSGETQYFGPGTRLLVL.